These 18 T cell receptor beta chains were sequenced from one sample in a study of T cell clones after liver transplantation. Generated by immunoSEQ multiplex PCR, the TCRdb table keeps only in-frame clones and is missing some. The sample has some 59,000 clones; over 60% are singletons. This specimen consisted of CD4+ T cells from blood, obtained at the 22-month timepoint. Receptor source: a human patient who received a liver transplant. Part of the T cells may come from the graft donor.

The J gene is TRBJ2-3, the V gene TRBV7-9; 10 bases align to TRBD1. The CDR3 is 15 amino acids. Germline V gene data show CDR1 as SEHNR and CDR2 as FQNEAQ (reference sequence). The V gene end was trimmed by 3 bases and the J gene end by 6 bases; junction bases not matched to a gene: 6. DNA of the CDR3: TGTGCCAGCAGCTTTAGGGACAGGGGAAAGGATACGCAGTATTTT. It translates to CASSFRDRGKDTQYF.

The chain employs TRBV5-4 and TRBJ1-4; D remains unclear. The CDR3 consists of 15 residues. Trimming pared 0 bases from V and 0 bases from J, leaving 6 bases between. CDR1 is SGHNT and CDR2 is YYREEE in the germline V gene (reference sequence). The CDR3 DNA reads TGTGCCAGCAGCTTGGGGGGTGCAACTAATGAAAAACTGTTTTTT. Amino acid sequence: CASSLGGATNEKLFF. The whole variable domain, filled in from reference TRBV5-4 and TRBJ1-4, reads ETGVTQSPTHLIKTRGQQVTLRCSSQSGHNTVSWYQQALGQGPQFIFQYYREEENGRGNFPPRFSGLQFPNYSSELNVNALELDDSALYLCASSLGGATNEKLFFGSGTQLSVL.

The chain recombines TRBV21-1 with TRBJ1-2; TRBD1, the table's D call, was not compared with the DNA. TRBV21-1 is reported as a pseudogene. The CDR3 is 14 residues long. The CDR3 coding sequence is TGTGCCAGCAGCAAGGACATCCCTACTTATGGCTACACCTTC. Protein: CASSKDIPTYGYTF.

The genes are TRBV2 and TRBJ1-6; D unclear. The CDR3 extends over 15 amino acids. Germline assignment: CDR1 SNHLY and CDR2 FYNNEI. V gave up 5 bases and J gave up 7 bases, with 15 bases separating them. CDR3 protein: CASSRRLDENSPLHF. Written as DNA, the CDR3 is TGTGCCAGCAGTCGGCGTTTAGATGAGAATTCACCCCTCCACTTT.

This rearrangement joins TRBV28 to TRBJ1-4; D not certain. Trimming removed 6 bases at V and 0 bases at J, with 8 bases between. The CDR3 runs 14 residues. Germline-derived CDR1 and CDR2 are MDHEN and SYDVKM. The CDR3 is CASREGATNEKLFF. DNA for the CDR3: TGTGCCAGCAGGGAGGGCGCAACTAATGAAAAACTGTTTTTT.

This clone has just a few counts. The CDR3 DNA sequence: TGTGCCAGCAGTCCCGTCAGGTCGGGGAATGAGCAGTTCTTC. Translated, it gives CASSPVRSGNEQFF. The gene calls are TRBV28 and TRBJ2-1; D is perhaps TRBD2 (5 bases). The V end lost 5 bases, the J end lost 7 bases, and 15 bases lay between the germline ends. CDR1 is MDHEN, CDR2 SYDVKM, per germline. This CDR3 comprises 14 residues.

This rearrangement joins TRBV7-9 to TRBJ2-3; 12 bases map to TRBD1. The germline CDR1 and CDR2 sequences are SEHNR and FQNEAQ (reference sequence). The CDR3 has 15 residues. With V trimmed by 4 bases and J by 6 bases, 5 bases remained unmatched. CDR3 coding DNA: TGTGCCAGCAGCTGGGGACAGGGGGCAGCGGATACGCAGTATTTT. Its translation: CASSWGQGAADTQYF.

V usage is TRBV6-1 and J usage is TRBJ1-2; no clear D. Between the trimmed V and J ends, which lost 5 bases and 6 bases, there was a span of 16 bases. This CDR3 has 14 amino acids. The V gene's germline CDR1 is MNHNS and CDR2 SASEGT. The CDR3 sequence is CASSSSVPPDGYTF. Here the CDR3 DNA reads TGTGCCAGCAGTTCGTCGGTCCCACCGGATGGCTACACCTTC.

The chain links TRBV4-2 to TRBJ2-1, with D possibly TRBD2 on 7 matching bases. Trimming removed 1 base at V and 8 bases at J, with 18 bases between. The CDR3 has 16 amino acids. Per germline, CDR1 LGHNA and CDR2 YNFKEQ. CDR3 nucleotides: TGTGCCAGCAGCCAAGTGACGGGGGGCCTCTTCGATGAGCAGTTCTTC. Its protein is CASSQVTGGLFDEQFF.

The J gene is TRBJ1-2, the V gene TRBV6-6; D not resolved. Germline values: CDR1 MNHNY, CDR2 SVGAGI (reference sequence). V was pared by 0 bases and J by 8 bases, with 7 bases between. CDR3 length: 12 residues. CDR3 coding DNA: TGTGCCAGCAGTTACTCGGTAGGCGGCTACACCTTC. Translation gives CASSYSVGGYTF.

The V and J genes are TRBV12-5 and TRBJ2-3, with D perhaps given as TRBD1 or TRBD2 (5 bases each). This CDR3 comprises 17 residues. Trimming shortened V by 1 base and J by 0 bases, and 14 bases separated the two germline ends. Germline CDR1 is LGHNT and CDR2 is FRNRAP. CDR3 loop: CASGLGVQGPSTDTQYF. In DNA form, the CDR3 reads TGTGCTAGTGGTTTGGGCGTCCAGGGACCGAGCACAGATACGCAGTATTTT.

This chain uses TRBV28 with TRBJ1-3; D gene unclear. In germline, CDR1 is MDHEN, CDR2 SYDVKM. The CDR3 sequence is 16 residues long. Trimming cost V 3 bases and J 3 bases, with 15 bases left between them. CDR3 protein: CASSFSTSSLGNTIYF. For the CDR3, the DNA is TGTGCCAGCAGTTTTTCGACCTCGTCCCTTGGAAACACCATATATTTT.

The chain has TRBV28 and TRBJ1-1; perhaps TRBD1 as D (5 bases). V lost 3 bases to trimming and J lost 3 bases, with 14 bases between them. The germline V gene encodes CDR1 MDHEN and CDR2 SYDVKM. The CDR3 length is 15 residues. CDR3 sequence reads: CASSFPTARDTEAFF. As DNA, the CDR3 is TGTGCCAGCAGTTTCCCGACAGCCAGGGACACTGAAGCTTTCTTT. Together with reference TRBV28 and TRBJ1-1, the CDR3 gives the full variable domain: DVKVTQSSRYLVKRTGEKVFLECVQDMDHENMFWYRQDPGLGLRLIYFSYDVKMKEKGDIPEGYSVSREKKERFSLILESASTNQTSMYLCASSFPTARDTEAFFGQGTRLTVV.

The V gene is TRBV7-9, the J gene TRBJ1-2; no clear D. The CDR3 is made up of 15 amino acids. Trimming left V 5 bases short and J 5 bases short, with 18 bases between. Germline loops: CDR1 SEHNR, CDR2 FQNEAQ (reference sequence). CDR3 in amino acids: CASSLGPSWVYGYTF. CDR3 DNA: TGTGCCAGCAGCCTAGGGCCCTCCTGGGTTTATGGCTACACCTTC.

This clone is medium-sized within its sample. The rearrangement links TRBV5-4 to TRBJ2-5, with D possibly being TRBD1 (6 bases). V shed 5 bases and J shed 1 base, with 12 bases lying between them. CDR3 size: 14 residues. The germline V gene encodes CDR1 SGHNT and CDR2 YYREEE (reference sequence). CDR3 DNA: TGTGCCAGCAGTACCGGACAGCTCCAAGAGACCCAGTACTTC. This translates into CASSTGQLQETQYF.

The CDR3 protein is CASSLASWRTRGSNEQFF. CDR3 coding DNA: TGTGCCAGCAGCTTAGCGTCCTGGAGGACCCGGGGCTCTAATGAGCAGTTCTTC. The chain is built from TRBV7-6 and TRBJ2-1; D may match TRBD1 or TRBD2 (5 bases each). CDR1 and CDR2 from the germline V gene are SGHVS and FNYEAQ. This CDR3 comprises 18 residues. Between the trimmed V and J ends, which lost 0 bases and 7 bases, there was a span of 22 bases. The variable domain in full, with the rest retrieved from reference TRBV7-6 and TRBJ2-1, is GAGVSQSPRYKVTKRGQDVALRCDPISGHVSLYWYRQALGQGPEFLTYFNYEAQQDKSGLPNDRFSAERPEGSISTLTIQRTEQRDSAMYRCASSLASWRTRGSNEQFFGPGTRLTVL.

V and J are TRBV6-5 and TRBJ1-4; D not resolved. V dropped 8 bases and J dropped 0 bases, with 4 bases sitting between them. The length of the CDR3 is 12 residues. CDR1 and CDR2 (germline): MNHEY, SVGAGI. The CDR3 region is CASQATNEKLFF. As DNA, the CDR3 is TGTGCCAGCCAGGCAACTAATGAAAAACTGTTTTTT.

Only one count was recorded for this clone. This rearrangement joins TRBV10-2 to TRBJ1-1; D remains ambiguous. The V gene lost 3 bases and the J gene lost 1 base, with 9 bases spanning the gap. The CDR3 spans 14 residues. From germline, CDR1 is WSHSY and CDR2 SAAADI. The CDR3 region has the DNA TGCGCCAGCAGTGAAATGGACGGGAACACTGAAGCTTTCTTT. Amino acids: CASSEMDGNTEAFF.